This entry lists 14 T cell receptor beta chains sequenced from one sample in a study of T cell changes during pregnancy in multiple sclerosis. Method: immunoSEQ multiplex PCR; TCRdb's copy keeps in-frame clones and lacks some. The sample yields tens of thousands of clones, about 88% seen once. The material sequenced was CD8+ T cells from peripheral blood mononuclear cells, taken in the second trimester of pregnancy. The receptors shown here come from a female donor with multiple sclerosis, enrolled in a pregnancy study.

V is TRBV11-3 and J is TRBJ1-1; 10 bases align to TRBD1. Trimming at V came to 6 bases and at J to 6 bases, leaving 13 bases not matched to a gene. Per germline, CDR1 SGHNT and CDR2 YENEEA. The CDR3 runs to 16 residues. The CDR3 bases are TGTGCCAGCAGACCATTCCTCGGACAGGGGGACGCTGAAGCTTTCTTT. Protein product: CASRPFLGQGDAEAFF.

The chain uses TRBV9 and TRBJ2-1; 12 bases are shared with TRBD1. Trimming removed 1 base from V and 10 bases from J; junction bases left unmatched: 9. The CDR3 loop spans 16 amino acids. Germline V gene sequence: CDR1 SGDLS, CDR2 YYNGEE. CDR3 residues: CASSVRSGTGGGEQFF. CDR3 bases: TGTGCCAGCAGCGTAAGATCCGGGACAGGGGGCGGGGAGCAGTTCTTC.

The V gene is TRBV7-9, the J gene TRBJ2-2, with D possibly TRBD1 on 6 matching bases. The V end lost 3 bases, the J end lost 5 bases, and 13 bases lay between the germline ends. The CDR3 length is 15 residues. Germline CDR1 reads SEHNR; CDR2 reads FQNEAQ (reference sequence). CDR3 loop: CASSFITGRTGELFF. The CDR3 nucleotides are TGTGCCAGCAGCTTTATCACAGGGCGGACCGGGGAGCTGTTTTTT.

The chain uses TRBV7-9 and TRBJ2-1; TRBD2 is a possible D gene (5 bases). V gave up 5 bases and J gave up 10 bases, with 9 bases separating them. Looked up from germline, CDR1 is SEHNR and CDR2 is FQNEAQ (reference sequence). CDR3 length: 11 amino acids. The CDR3 spells CASSHEREQFF. The CDR3 nucleotides read TGTGCCAGCAGCCACGAGCGGGAGCAGTTCTTC.

This clone is medium-sized. The chain recombines TRBV4-1 with TRBJ1-1; D uncertain. The CDR3 covers 14 residues. V lost 1 base and J 6 bases, leaving 12 bases between the germline ends. Per the germline V gene, CDR1 is MGHRA and CDR2 is YSYEKL. CDR3 DNA: TGCGCCAGCAGCCAAGGGTACGGGTCGTCTGAAGCTTTCTTT. This gives the protein CASSQGYGSSEAFF.

The chain joins TRBV30 to TRBJ2-3, with 9 nucleotides matching TRBD1. CDR3 length equals 14 residues. V lost 2 bases to trimming and J lost 5 bases; unmatched junction nucleotides: 5. In germline, CDR1 is GTSNPN, CDR2 SVGIG (reference sequence). The CDR3 DNA reads as TGTGCCTGGAGTAGACAGGGGGATTTAGATACGCAGTATTTT. Its translation: CAWSRQGDLDTQYF.

For this clone: The same CDR3 also results from other DNA sequences found in this sample. The CDR3 protein is CSAGQGHDYEQYF. DNA of the CDR3: TGCAGCGCTGGACAGGGCCACGACTACGAGCAGTACTTC. V is TRBV29-1 and J is TRBJ2-7; 8 bases line up with TRBD1. The CDR3 is 13 residues long. The germline gives CDR1 SQVTM, CDR2 ANQGSEA. V was clipped by 7 bases and J by 3 bases; unmatched bases: 8.

The gene calls are TRBV5-4 and TRBJ1-2; TRBD1 matches at 11 bases. Germline CDR1 reads SGHNT; CDR2 reads YYREEE (reference sequence). The junction had 5 bases not matched to a gene; V was cut back by 0 bases and J by 7 bases. The CDR3 contains 15 residues. CDR3 sequence: CASSLGTGGWLGYTF. CDR3 nucleotide sequence: TGTGCCAGCAGCTTGGGGACAGGGGGCTGGCTTGGCTACACCTTC.

The chain combines TRBV7-9 with TRBJ2-7, with a tentative D call TRBD1 (6 bases). Germline V gene data show CDR1 as SEHNR and CDR2 as FQNEAQ (reference sequence). V lost 4 bases, J lost 3 bases, and 16 bases lay in between. The CDR3 runs 15 residues. CDR3 amino acids: CASSSRQGPIYEQYF. In DNA form, the CDR3 reads TGTGCCAGCAGCTCCCGGCAGGGGCCTATCTACGAGCAGTACTTC.

This sequence joins TRBV7-6 and TRBJ2-7; possibly TRBD1 for D (6 bases). V shed 0 bases and J shed 3 bases, with 18 bases lying between them. The germline V gene encodes CDR1 SGHVS and CDR2 FNYEAQ. This CDR3 has 17 residues. The DNA for the CDR3 is TGTGCCAGCAGCTTAGCTTGGGGGCCAGGGCGGTACTACGAGCAGTACTTC. It codes for CASSLAWGPGRYYEQYF.

Here the CDR3 reads CASTDRASYEQYF. In nucleotides, the CDR3 is TGTGCCAGCACGGACAGGGCGTCCTACGAGCAGTACTTC. The genes are TRBV6-5 and TRBJ2-7; 8 bases are a match to TRBD1. CDR3 size: 13 residues. The V gene end was trimmed by 7 bases and the J gene end by 1 base; junction bases not matched to a gene: 3. Germline values: CDR1 MNHEY, CDR2 SVGAGI.

The chain uses TRBV4-3 and TRBJ2-1; 14 bases fit TRBD2. V shed 1 base, J shed 0 bases, and the junction held 5 bases outside the gene matches. The CDR3 is 19 residues long. The V gene's germline CDR1 is LGHNA and CDR2 YSLEER. CDR3 in DNA: TGCGCCAGCAGCCAAGGGACTAGCGGGGGGCCGAGCTCCTACAATGAGCAGTTCTTC. Encoded protein: CASSQGTSGGPSSYNEQFF.

This chain joins TRBV6-1 and TRBJ2-7; 9 bases are a match to TRBD2. This CDR3 contains 15 residues. CDR1 is MNHNS and CDR2 is SASEGT in the germline V gene. J gave up 3 bases and V 0 bases, and 3 bases lay outside the gene matches. The CDR3: CASSEAAGGNYEQYF. As DNA, the CDR3 is TGTGCCAGCAGTGAAGCGGCGGGAGGGAACTACGAGCAGTACTTC.

The V gene is TRBV6-1, the J gene TRBJ2-7; D is unclear. Trimming cost V 1 base and J 1 base, with 8 bases left between them. The CDR3 has 14 amino acids. The germline CDR1 and CDR2 sequences are MNHNS and SASEGT. The CDR3 is CASSEDRWSYEQYF. The DNA of the CDR3 is TGTGCCAGCAGTGAAGATCGGTGGTCCTACGAGCAGTACTTC.